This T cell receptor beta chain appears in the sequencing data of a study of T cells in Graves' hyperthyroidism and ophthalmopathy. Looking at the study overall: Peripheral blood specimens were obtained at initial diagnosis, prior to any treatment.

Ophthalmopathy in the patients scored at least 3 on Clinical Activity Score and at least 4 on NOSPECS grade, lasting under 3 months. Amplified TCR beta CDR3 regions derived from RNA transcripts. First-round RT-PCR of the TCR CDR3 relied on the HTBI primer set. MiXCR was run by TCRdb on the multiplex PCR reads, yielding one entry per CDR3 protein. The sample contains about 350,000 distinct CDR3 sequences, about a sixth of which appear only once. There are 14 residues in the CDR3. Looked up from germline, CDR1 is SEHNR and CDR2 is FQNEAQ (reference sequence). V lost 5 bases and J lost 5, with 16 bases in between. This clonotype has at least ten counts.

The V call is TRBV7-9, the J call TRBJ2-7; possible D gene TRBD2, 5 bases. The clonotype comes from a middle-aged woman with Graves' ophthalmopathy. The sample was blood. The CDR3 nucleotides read TGTGCCAGCAGCGGCGGACTGATCCAGGACGAGCAGTACTTC. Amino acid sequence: CASSGGLIQDEQYF.